A single sample gave rise to the 25 T cell receptor beta chains below, sequenced in a study of cytomegalovirus exposure and HLA in healthy donors. A multiplex PCR was run with 60 Vbeta primers and 13 Jbeta primers. TCRdb keeps only in-frame clones here, not all; method: immunoSEQ multiplex PCR. This sample yields approximately 95,000 clones, of which 78% are seen a single time; about 4% belongs to the top ten. The sequenced sample was PBMCs. Receptors originate from a woman between 40 and 55 years old in good health and CMV-seropositive.

This clone appeared once. The genes are TRBV7-6 and TRBJ2-7; 10 bases line up with TRBD2. The junction had 4 bases not matched to a gene; V was cut back by 4 bases and J by 4 bases. The CDR3 has 14 residues. The germline V gene encodes CDR1 SGHVS and CDR2 FNYEAQ. CDR3 DNA sequence: TGTGCCAGCAGCTGGAGGACTAGCGGATACGAGCAGTACTTC. Translation: CASSWRTSGYEQYF.

This rearrangement joins TRBV11-1 to TRBJ1-1, with TRBD1 as a possible D gene (5 bases). V gave up 5 bases and J gave up 1 base, with 14 bases separating them. The germline CDR1 and CDR2 sequences are SGHAT and FQDESV (reference sequence). The CDR3 has 15 residues. The DNA for the CDR3 is TGTGCCAGCAGCCCCTGGGGCGGAACGAACACTGAAGCTTTCTTT. This translates into CASSPWGGTNTEAFF.

The V call is TRBV4-1, the J call TRBJ1-5, with D unclear. Germline assignment: CDR1 MGHRA and CDR2 YSYEKL. Deletions cut 1 base from V and 1 base from J, with 11 bases between. This CDR3 is 16 amino acids long. The DNA of the CDR3 is TGCGCCAGCAGCCAAGTCCCCGCGTGGAGCAATCAGCCCCAGCATTTT. This sequence encodes CASSQVPAWSNQPQHF.

The chain has TRBV10-2 and TRBJ2-5, with 9 bases lining up with TRBD1. Per the germline V gene, CDR1 is WSHSY and CDR2 is SAAADI. The CDR3 is 14 amino acids. Losses at the gene ends were 5 bases for V and 6 bases for J; bases not matched to a gene: 7. CDR3 region: CASSSQGTGKTQYF. Here the CDR3 DNA reads TGCGCCAGCAGTTCTCAGGGGACAGGGAAGACCCAGTACTTC.

This clone was observed a few times. This rearrangement joins TRBV15 to TRBJ2-2; 10 bases fit TRBD1. The CDR3 sequence is 18 residues long. Germline CDR1 LNHNV, CDR2 YYDKDF (reference sequence). The V gene end was trimmed by 5 bases and the J gene end by 3 bases; junction bases not matched to a gene: 12. The CDR3: CATSGQGGVRRDTGELFF. CDR3 DNA sequence: TGTGCCACCAGCGGACAGGGGGGCGTGAGGCGAGACACCGGGGAGCTGTTTTTT.

The V call is TRBV19, the J call TRBJ1-5; TRBD1 aligns across 7 bases. The CDR3 sequence is 14 residues long. V was clipped by 3 bases and J by 7 bases; unmatched bases: 6. CDR1 LNHDA and CDR2 SQIVND come from the germline V gene (reference sequence). The CDR3, as DNA: TGTGCCAGTAGTATGCGACAGGGCCCCCAGCCCCAGCATTTT. This codes for CASSMRQGPQPQHF.

The CDR3 DNA reads as TGCGCCAGCAGACGGACAGCGTTCTACGAGCAGTACTTC. It specifies CASRRTAFYEQYF. The chain carries TRBV5-1 and TRBJ2-7; the D gene is possibly TRBD1 (6 bases). CDR3 length equals 13 residues. V gave up 5 bases and J gave up 3 bases, with 12 bases separating them. Germline CDR1 reads SGHRS; CDR2 reads YFSETQ.

The CDR3: CASSPSGESGYTF. In nucleotides, the CDR3 is TGTGCCAGCAGCCCCTCGGGGGAGTCGGGCTACACCTTC. V is TRBV7-9 and J is TRBJ1-2; D possibly corresponds to TRBD1 (5 bases). Germline V CDR1 and CDR2: SEHNR, FQNEAQ (reference sequence). The CDR3 consists of 13 residues. V lost 5 bases, J lost 8 bases, and 15 bases lay in between.

The chain carries TRBV6-1 and TRBJ2-7; 7 nucleotides match TRBD1. Germline V gene lookup returns CDR1 MNHNS and CDR2 SASEGT. The trim removed 6 bases at V and 6 bases at J, leaving 11 bases unmatched. The CDR3 length is 14 residues. The CDR3 DNA sequence: TGTGCCAGCAGGAGCGTGAGGGACAGTGGCGAGCAGTACTTC. Translation: CASRSVRDSGEQYF.

This chain connects TRBV9 to TRBJ1-1, with TRBD1 matching 7 bases. CDR3 size: 17 residues. Germline values: CDR1 SGDLS, CDR2 YYNGEE. Germline trimming cut 5 bases from V and 3 bases from J; bases unmatched to any gene: 16. Written as DNA, the CDR3 is TGTGCCAGCAGTCCACGACAGGGAAGTGATGGTGACACTGAAGCTTTCTTT. The encoded protein is CASSPRQGSDGDTEAFF.

The rearrangement uses TRBV7-3 and TRBJ2-1, with 11 bases lining up with TRBD2. Losses at the gene ends were 5 bases for V and 7 bases for J; bases not matched to a gene: 7. Germline V gene data show CDR1 as SGHTA and CDR2 as FQGTGA. The CDR3 has 15 amino acids. CDR3 DNA sequence: TGTGCCAGCAGCGAACTAGCGGGAGTAGAGAATGAGCAGTTCTTC. Protein sequence: CASSELAGVENEQFF. The full variable domain, in which reference TRBV7-3 and TRBJ2-1 provide the parts outside the CDR3, is GAGVSQTPSNKVTEKGKYVELRCDPISGHTALYWYRQSLGQGPEFLIYFQGTGAADDSGLPNDRFFAVRPEGSVSTLKIQRTERGDSAVYLCASSELAGVENEQFFGPGTRLTVL.

This rearrangement joins TRBV12-5 to TRBJ1-5, with a weak D call TRBD1 (5 bases). From germline, CDR1 is LGHNT and CDR2 FRNRAP. This CDR3 region has 17 residues. The germline V and J ends were trimmed by 0 bases and 5 bases, with 17 bases remaining between them. This chain's CDR3 is CASGLVRRGGGDQPQHF. Here the CDR3 DNA reads TGTGCTAGTGGTTTGGTACGACGGGGGGGAGGCGATCAGCCCCAGCATTTT.

V and J are TRBV15 and TRBJ1-5; TRBD1 matches 7 bases. The J segment lost 0 bases and the V segment lost 6 bases, leaving 5 bases of the junction unmatched. This CDR3 has 15 residues. CDR1 LNHNV and CDR2 YYDKDF come from the germline V gene (reference sequence). For the CDR3, the DNA is TGTGCCACCAGGAGGGACAGCTATAGCAATCAGCCCCAGCATTTT. Amino acid sequence: CATRRDSYSNQPQHF.

The chain recombines TRBV5-1 with TRBJ1-1; D is unresolved. Germline CDR1 and CDR2: SGHRS and YFSETQ. The CDR3 sequence is 14 residues long. Trimming removed 0 bases at V and 4 bases at J, with 10 bases between. CDR3: CASSLDTLGTEAFF. DNA for the CDR3: TGCGCCAGCAGCTTGGATACGCTCGGCACTGAAGCTTTCTTT.

The gene calls are TRBV25-1 and TRBJ1-4, with 10 bases identical to TRBD1. The CDR3 contains 16 residues. V shed 3 bases and J 3 bases; nucleotides not matched to a gene: 4. Germline V gives CDR1 MGHDK, CDR2 SYGVNS. The CDR3: CASSDPGQGPNEKLFF. The DNA for the CDR3 is TGTGCCAGCAGTGACCCGGGACAGGGGCCTAATGAAAAACTGTTTTTT. Full variable domain (remainder filled in from reference TRBV25-1 and TRBJ1-4): EADIYQTPRYLVIGTGKKITLECSQTMGHDKMYWYQQDPGMELHLIHYSYGVNSTEKGDLSSESTVSRIRTEHFPLTLESARPSHTSQYLCASSDPGQGPNEKLFFGSGTQLSVL.

The chain recombines TRBV10-1 with TRBJ1-1; 8 positions agree with TRBD1. The V gene end was trimmed by 5 bases and the J gene end by 5 bases; junction bases not matched to a gene: 7. This CDR3 spans 14 amino acids. Germline-derived CDR1 and CDR2 are WNHNN and SYGVQD (reference sequence). The CDR3 DNA is TGCGCCAGCAGTAACAACAGGGGGGGGACTGAAGCTTTCTTT. Encoded protein: CASSNNRGGTEAFF.

The chain has TRBV6-4 and TRBJ2-3; the match to TRBD2 covers 10 bases. The junction had 4 bases not matched to a gene; V was cut back by 4 bases and J by 3 bases. CDR3 length: 15 residues. Germline values: CDR1 MRHNA, CDR2 SNTAGT. Here the CDR3 reads CASSVSSGSTDTQYF. The CDR3 DNA reads as TGTGCCAGCAGTGTGTCTAGCGGGAGTACAGATACGCAGTATTTT.

The gene calls are TRBV10-3 and TRBJ2-3; no clear D gene. The CDR3 runs 13 residues. V lost 6 bases to trimming and J lost 0 bases, with 7 bases between them. Germline lookup yields CDR1 ENHRY and CDR2 SYGVKD. The CDR3 sequence: CAIRSESTDTQYF. As DNA, the CDR3 is TGTGCCATCAGAAGCGAAAGCACAGATACGCAGTATTTT.

This chain uses TRBV7-9 with TRBJ2-5; 7 bases fit TRBD2. V lost 3 bases to trimming and J lost 4 bases; unmatched junction nucleotides: 8. CDR1 is SEHNR and CDR2 is FQNEAQ in the germline V gene (reference sequence). There are 15 residues in the CDR3. The CDR3 here is CASSFHLAVAETQYF. The CDR3 bases are TGTGCCAGCAGCTTCCATCTAGCGGTCGCAGAGACCCAGTACTTC.

The chain carries TRBV5-1 and TRBJ2-2; 12 nucleotides match TRBD2. The CDR3 runs to 15 residues. CDR1 is SGHRS and CDR2 is YFSETQ in the germline V gene. V was pared by 4 bases and J by 5 bases, with 3 bases of the junction left unmatched. The CDR3 here is CASSQGTSGTGELFF. The CDR3 DNA sequence: TGCGCCAGCAGCCAAGGGACTAGCGGGACCGGGGAGCTGTTTTTT.

CDR3 nucleotides: TGTGCCAGCAGTTACTCTCACGAGCAGTACTTC. Amino acid sequence: CASSYSHEQYF. The chain combines TRBV6-5 with TRBJ2-5, with unresolved D. The end of the DNA aligns better with TRBJ2-7, so the J call may be wrong. Germline V gene lookup returns CDR1 MNHEY and CDR2 SVGAGI. The CDR3 length is 11 residues.

The rearrangement links TRBV4-1 to TRBJ2-1; TRBD2 aligns across 13 bases. V lost 3 bases and J lost 6; bases outside the gene matches: 5. The germline V gene has CDR1 MGHRA and CDR2 YSYEKL. This CDR3 spans 16 amino acids. CDR3 amino acids: CASSHPLAGGANEQFF. DNA of the CDR3: TGCGCCAGCAGCCATCCACTAGCGGGAGGGGCCAATGAGCAGTTCTTC.

V and J are TRBV12-5 and TRBJ1-5, with 9 bases that match TRBD1. This CDR3 has 15 amino acids. Germline V gene sequence: CDR1 LGHNT, CDR2 FRNRAP. J lost 6 bases, V lost 0 bases, and 3 bases had no gene match. The CDR3 protein is CASGLVQGAGQPQHF. The CDR3 region has the DNA TGTGCTAGTGGTTTGGTACAGGGGGCAGGTCAGCCCCAGCATTTT.

The chain is built from TRBV28 and TRBJ2-3; D gene ambiguous. Germline CDR1 MDHEN, CDR2 SYDVKM. Trimming shortened V by 3 bases and J by 3 bases, and 4 bases separated the two germline ends. CDR3 length equals 12 residues. CDR3 sequence: CASSFLTDTQYF. The CDR3 nucleotides read TGTGCCAGCAGTTTCCTTACAGATACGCAGTATTTT.

The chain recombines TRBV7-9 with TRBJ2-7; 10 bases align to TRBD2. The CDR3 loop spans 15 amino acids. The germline CDR1 and CDR2 sequences are SEHNR and FQNEAQ (reference sequence). Trimming at V came to 0 bases and at J to 2 bases, leaving 1 base not matched to a gene. The CDR3 is CASSLASGRTYEQYF. The CDR3 region has the DNA TGTGCCAGCAGCTTAGCTAGCGGGAGGACCTACGAGCAGTACTTC.